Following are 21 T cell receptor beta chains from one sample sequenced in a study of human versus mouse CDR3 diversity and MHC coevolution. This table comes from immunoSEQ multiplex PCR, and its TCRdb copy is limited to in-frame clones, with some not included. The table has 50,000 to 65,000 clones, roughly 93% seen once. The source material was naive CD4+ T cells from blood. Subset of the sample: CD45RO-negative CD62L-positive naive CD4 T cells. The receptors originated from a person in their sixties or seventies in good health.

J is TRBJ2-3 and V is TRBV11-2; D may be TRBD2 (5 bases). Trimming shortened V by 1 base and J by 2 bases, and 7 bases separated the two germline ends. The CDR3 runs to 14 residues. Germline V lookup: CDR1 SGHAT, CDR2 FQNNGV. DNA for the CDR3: TGTGCCAGCAGCTTAGGACTAAACACAGATACGCAGTATTTT. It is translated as CASSLGLNTDTQYF.

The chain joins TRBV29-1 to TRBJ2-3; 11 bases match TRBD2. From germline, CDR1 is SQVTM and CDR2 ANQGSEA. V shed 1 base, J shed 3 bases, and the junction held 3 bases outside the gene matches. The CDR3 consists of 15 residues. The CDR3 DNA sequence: TGCAGCGTTGAAGGGCTAGCGGGAGGTACAGATACGCAGTATTTT. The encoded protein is CSVEGLAGGTDTQYF.

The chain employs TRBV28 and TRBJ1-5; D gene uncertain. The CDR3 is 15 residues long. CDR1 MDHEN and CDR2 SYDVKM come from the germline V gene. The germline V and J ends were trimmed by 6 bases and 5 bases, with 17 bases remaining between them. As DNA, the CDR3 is TGTGCCAGCAGGGAGGCTATAGGAGGTTATCAGCCCCAGCATTTT. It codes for CASREAIGGYQPQHF.

CDR3 coding DNA: TGTGCCAGTAGGCGGGAGGGGGGAATAGAGACCCAGTACTTC. This encodes CASRREGGIETQYF. V is TRBV19 and J is TRBJ2-5, with 9 bases lining up with TRBD2. The germline CDR1 and CDR2 sequences are LNHDA and SQIVND (reference sequence). This CDR3 has 14 amino acids. Unmatched junction bases numbered 6, after V lost 6 bases and J lost 4 bases.

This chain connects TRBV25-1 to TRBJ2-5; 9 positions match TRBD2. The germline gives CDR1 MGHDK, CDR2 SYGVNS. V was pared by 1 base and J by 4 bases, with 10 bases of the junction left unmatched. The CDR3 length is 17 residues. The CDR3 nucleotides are TGTGCCAGCAGTGAATTTGGCGGGCGGGAGGGGGGAGAGACCCAGTACTTC. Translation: CASSEFGGREGGETQYF.

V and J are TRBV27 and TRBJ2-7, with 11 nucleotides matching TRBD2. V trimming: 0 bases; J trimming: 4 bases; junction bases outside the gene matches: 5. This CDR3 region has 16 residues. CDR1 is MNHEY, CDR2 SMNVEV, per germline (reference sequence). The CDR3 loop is CASSLSGTSGGYEQYF. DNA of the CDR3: TGTGCCAGCAGTTTATCCGGGACTAGCGGAGGATACGAGCAGTACTTC.

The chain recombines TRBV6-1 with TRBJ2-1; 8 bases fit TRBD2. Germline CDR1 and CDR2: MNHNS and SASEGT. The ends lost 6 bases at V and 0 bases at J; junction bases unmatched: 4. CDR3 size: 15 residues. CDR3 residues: CASRTTSDSYNEQFF. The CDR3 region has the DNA TGTGCCAGCAGGACGACTAGCGACTCCTACAATGAGCAGTTCTTC.

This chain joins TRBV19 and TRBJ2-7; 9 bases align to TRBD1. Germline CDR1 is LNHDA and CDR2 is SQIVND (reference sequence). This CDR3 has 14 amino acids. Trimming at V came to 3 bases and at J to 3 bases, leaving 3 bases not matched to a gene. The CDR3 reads CASSILTGGYEQYF. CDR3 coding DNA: TGTGCCAGTAGTATCCTGACAGGGGGCTACGAGCAGTACTTC.

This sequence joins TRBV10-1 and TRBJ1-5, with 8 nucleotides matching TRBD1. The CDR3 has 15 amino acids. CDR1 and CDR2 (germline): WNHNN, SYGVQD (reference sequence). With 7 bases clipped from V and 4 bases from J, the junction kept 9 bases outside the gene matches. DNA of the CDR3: TGCGCCAGCACCCCCAGGGGGCCGCTGAATCAGCCCCAGCATTTT. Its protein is CASTPRGPLNQPQHF.

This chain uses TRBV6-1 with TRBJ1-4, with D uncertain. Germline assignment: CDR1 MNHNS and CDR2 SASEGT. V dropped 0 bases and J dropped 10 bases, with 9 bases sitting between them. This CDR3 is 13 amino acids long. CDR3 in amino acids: CASSEAPISKLFF. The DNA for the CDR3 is TGTGCCAGCAGTGAAGCCCCTATTTCAAAACTGTTTTTT.

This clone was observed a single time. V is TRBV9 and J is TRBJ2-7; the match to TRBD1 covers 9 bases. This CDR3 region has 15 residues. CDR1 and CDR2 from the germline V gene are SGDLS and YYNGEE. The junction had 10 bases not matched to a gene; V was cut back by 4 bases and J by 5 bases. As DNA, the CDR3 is TGTGCCAGCAGCTTGGAAGGACAGGGGAGGAACGAGCAGTACTTC. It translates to CASSLEGQGRNEQYF. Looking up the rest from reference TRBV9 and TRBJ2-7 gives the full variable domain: DSGVTQTPKHLITATGQRVTLRCSPRSGDLSVYWYQQSLDQGLQFLIQYYNGEERAKGNILERFSAQQFPDLHSELNLSSLELGDSALYFCASSLEGQGRNEQYFGPGTRLTVT.

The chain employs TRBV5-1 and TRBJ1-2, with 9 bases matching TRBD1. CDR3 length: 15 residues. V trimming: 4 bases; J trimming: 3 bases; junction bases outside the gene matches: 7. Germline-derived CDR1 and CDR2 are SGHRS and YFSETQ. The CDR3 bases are TGCGCCAGCAGCGTATACAGGGGGCGCGACTATGGCTACACCTTC. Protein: CASSVYRGRDYGYTF.

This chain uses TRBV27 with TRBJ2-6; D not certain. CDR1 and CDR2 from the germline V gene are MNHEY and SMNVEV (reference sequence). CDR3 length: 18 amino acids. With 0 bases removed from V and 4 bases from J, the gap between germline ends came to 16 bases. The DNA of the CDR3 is TGTGCCAGCAGTTTATCTGCAATTGAAGGCGGAGGGGCCAACGTCCTGACTTTC. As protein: CASSLSAIEGGGANVLTF.

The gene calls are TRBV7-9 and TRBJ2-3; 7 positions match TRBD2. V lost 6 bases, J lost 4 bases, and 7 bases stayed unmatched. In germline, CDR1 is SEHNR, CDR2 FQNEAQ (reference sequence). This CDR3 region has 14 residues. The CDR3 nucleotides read TGTGCCAGCAGTGTGGGCGGGAGCGCAGATACGCAGTATTTT. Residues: CASSVGGSADTQYF.

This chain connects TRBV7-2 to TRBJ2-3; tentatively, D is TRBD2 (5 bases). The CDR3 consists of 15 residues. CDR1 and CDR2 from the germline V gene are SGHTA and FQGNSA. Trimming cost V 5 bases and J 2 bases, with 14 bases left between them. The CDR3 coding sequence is TGTGCCAGCAGCCCCCGGGGAAGGACCACAGATACGCAGTATTTT. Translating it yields CASSPRGRTTDTQYF.

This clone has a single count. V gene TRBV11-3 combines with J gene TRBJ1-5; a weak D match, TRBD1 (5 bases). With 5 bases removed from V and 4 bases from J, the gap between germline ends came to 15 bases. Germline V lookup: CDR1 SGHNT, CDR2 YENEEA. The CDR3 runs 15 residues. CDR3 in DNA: TGTGCCAGCAGCCAAGATGCCCAGGGTAATCAGCCCCAGCATTTT. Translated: CASSQDAQGNQPQHF.

CDR3 sequence reads: CASSQELGTLYGYTF. The CDR3 bases are TGCGCCAGCAGCCAGGAGTTGGGGACACTCTATGGCTACACCTTC. The chain couples TRBV5-1 to TRBJ1-2, with a possible D match to TRBD1 (6 bases). The V end lost 4 bases, the J end lost 4 bases, and 17 bases lay between the germline ends. The germline V gene has CDR1 SGHRS and CDR2 YFSETQ. This CDR3 region has 15 residues.

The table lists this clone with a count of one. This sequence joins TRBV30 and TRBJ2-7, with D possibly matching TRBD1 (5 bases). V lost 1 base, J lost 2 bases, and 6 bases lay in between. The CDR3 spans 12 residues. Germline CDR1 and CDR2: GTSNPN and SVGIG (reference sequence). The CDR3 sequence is CAWSETAYEQYF. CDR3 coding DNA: TGTGCCTGGAGTGAGACAGCCTACGAGCAGTACTTC.

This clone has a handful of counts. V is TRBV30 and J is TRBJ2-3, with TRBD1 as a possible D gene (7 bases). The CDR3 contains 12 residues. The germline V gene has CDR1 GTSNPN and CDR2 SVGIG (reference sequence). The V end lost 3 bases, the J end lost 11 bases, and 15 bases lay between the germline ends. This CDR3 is CAWSQGEVKQYF. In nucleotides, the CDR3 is TGTGCCTGGAGCCAGGGGGAGGTAAAGCAGTATTTT.

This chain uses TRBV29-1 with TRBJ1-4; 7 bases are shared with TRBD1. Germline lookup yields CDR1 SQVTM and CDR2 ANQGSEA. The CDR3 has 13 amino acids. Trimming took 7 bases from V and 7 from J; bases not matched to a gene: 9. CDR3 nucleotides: TGCAGCGCCCGGGACAGTTGGGGTGAAAAACTGTTTTTT. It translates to CSARDSWGEKLFF. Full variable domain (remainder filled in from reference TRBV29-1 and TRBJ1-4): SAVISQKPSRDICQRGTSLTIQCQVDSQVTMMFWYRQQPGQSLTLIATANQGSEATYESGFVIDKFPISRPNLTFSTLTVSNMSPEDSSIYLCSARDSWGEKLFFGSGTQLSVL.

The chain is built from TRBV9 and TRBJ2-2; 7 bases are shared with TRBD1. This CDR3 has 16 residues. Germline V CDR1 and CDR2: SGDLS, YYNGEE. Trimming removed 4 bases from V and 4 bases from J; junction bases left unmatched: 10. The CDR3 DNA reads TGTGCCAGCAGCCTCCCGAGACAGGGTACCACCGGGGAGCTGTTTTTT. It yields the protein CASSLPRQGTTGELFF.